This is a list of T cell receptor beta chains from one sample in a study of blood T cell repertoires in COVID-19. Clones were sequenced by immunoSEQ multiplex PCR, and TCRdb holds only the in-frame ones, with some missing. The data show over 90,000 clones, with 89% seen just once and approximately 17% held by the top ten. The sequenced sample was peripheral blood. These receptor sequences come from an elderly woman in a cohort sampled during active COVID-19. The CDR3 runs from the conserved cysteine through the conserved F or W. The D gene is left open where the match is weak. Some rows have no size entry. The others give once, few or many, or a class for an expanded clone.

V	D	size	length	J	CDR3	DNA
TRBV28	TRBD1	.	15	TRBJ1-6	CASSSPGTGNSPLHF	TGTGCCAGCAGTTCACCCGGGACAGGGAATTCACCCCTCCACTTT
TRBV6-1	.	.	14	TRBJ2-1	CASSEPPPLWEQFF	TGTGCCAGCAGTGAACCTCCCCCACTGTGGGAGCAGTTCTTC
TRBV14	.	.	15	TRBJ1-4	CASSQKQGPNEKLFF	TGTGCCAGCAGCCAAAAACAGGGCCCTAATGAAAAACTGTTTTTT
TRBV10-3	TRBD1	.	15	TRBJ1-1	CAISESGGQGTEAFF	TGTGCCATCAGTGAGTCTGGGGGACAGGGCACTGAAGCTTTCTTT
TRBV29-1	.	.	10	TRBJ1-1	CSVTGIEAFF	TGCAGCGTCACAGGGATTGAAGCTTTCTTT
TRBV25-1	.	.	14	TRBJ1-4	CASSDGRGNEKLFF	TGTGCCAGCAGTGATGGGAGGGGAAATGAAAAACTGTTTTTT
TRBV28	.	.	11	TRBJ2-5	CASSEAETQYF	TGTGCCAGCAGCGAAGCGGAGACCCAGTACTTC
TRBV6-5	.	.	13	TRBJ1-4	CASSYRGYEKLFF	TGTGCCAGCAGTTACAGAGGGTACGAAAAACTGTTTTTT
TRBV5-1	TRBD2	.	15	TRBJ2-1	CASSLSGEPYNEQFF	TGCGCCAGCAGCTTGAGCGGGGAACCCTACAATGAGCAGTTCTTC
TRBV10-1	.	.	11	TRBJ1-2	CASSPGYGYTF	TGCGCCAGCAGTCCCGGCTATGGCTACACCTTC
TRBV6-5	.	.	14	TRBJ2-4	CASKSGDSINIQYF	TGTGCCAGCAAATCGGGGGACAGCATAAACATTCAGTACTTC
TRBV5-8	.	once	15	TRBJ1-5	CASSSRQNSNQPQHF	TGTGCCAGCAGCTCTCGACAGAATAGCAATCAGCCCCAGCATTTT
TRBV10-1	TRBD1	.	17	TRBJ1-5	CASTDKPTGGRDQPQHF	TGCGCCAGCACAGACAAGCCGACAGGGGGCCGGGATCAGCCCCAGCATTTT
TRBV10-3	.	.	15	TRBJ2-1	CAISAASATNNEQFF	TGTGCCATCAGTGCAGCTAGCGCGACCAACAATGAGCAGTTCTTC
TRBV5-6	TRBD1	.	17	TRBJ2-2	CASSLGTGTGNGGELFF	TGTGCCAGCAGCTTGGGAACCGGGACAGGGAATGGCGGGGAGCTGTTTTTT
TRBV6-2/TRBV6-3	TRBD1	.	14	TRBJ1-2	CASSQQGMGYGYTF	TGTGCCAGCAGCCAACAGGGGATGGGCTATGGCTACACCTTC